What follows are 30 T cell receptor beta chains derived from one specimen sequenced in a study of T cells in Graves' hyperthyroidism and ophthalmopathy. Template material for amplifying TCR beta CDR3 regions consisted of RNA transcripts. The HTBI set primed first-round TCR CDR3 RT-PCR. TCRdb reprocessed the multiplex PCR reads with MiXCR, giving one entry per CDR3 protein. Here the sample spans around 500,000 distinct CDR3 sequences, around 15% being singletons. The sample taken for sequencing was blood. Receptors originate from a woman aged 25-40 years with Graves' ophthalmopathy.

In regard to this clonotype: One base away lies a much larger clone, so this may be a sequencing read error. The gene calls are TRBV7-9 and TRBJ2-1; D is undetermined. The J call is uncertain, as TRBJ2-7 better fits the DNA end. This CDR3 contains 15 residues. CDR1 and CDR2 from the germline V gene are SEHNR and FQNEAQ (reference sequence). The CDR3 is CASSLFPDYYNEQYF. The CDR3 nucleotides read TGTGCCAGCAGCTTATTCCCCGATTACTACAATGAGCAGTACTTC.

This clonotype was seen repeatedly, ten times or more. This chain joins TRBV28 and TRBJ2-3; tentatively, D is TRBD1 (6 bases). Germline assignment: CDR1 MDHEN and CDR2 SYDVKM. V dropped 5 bases and J dropped 6 bases, with 21 bases sitting between them. The CDR3 length is 16 residues. CDR3: CASSLTGTQTLDTQYF. CDR3 sequence (DNA): TGTGCCAGCAGTCTAACCGGGACACAAACCTTGGATACGCAGTATTTT.

There are a few counts of this clonotype. The V and J genes are TRBV6-2 or TRBV6-3 and TRBJ2-3; D uncertain. The germline V gene has CDR1 MNHEY and CDR2 SVGEGT. The CDR3 runs 12 residues. Deletions cut 8 bases from V and 5 bases from J, with 11 bases between. The CDR3 nucleotides read TGTGCCAGCGCTCTAGGTCGAGATACGCAGTATTTT. It translates to CASALGRDTQYF.

Only a few counts were recorded for this clonotype. This rearrangement joins TRBV9 to TRBJ2-1; 7 positions match TRBD1. Looked up from germline, CDR1 is SGDLS and CDR2 is YYNGEE. This CDR3 contains 14 residues. V was pared by 2 bases and J by 8 bases, with 7 bases of the junction left unmatched. The CDR3 DNA follows: TGTGCCAGCAGCGTGTCCACGACAGGGCATGAGCAGTTCTTC. Translating gives CASSVSTTGHEQFF.

This clonotype was observed at least ten times. The gene calls are TRBV2 and TRBJ2-3; D is ambiguous. V was pared by 3 bases and J by 5 bases, with 9 bases between. Germline values: CDR1 SNHLY, CDR2 FYNNEI. The CDR3 runs to 13 residues. CDR3 DNA: TGTGCCAGCAGTGAGGAGATGGGAGATACGCAGTATTTT. This encodes CASSEEMGDTQYF.

This clonotype was counted ten times or more. The rearrangement links TRBV6-2 or TRBV6-3 to TRBJ1-1, with a possible D match to TRBD1 (6 bases). Germline lookup yields CDR1 MNHEY and CDR2 SVGEGT. The CDR3 runs to 15 residues. Trimming removed 2 bases from V and 0 bases from J, with 10 bases in between. The CDR3 sequence: CASSYPGHVNTEAFF. The CDR3 coding sequence is TGTGCCAGCAGTTACCCGGGACACGTGAACACTGAAGCTTTCTTT.

This clonotype was seen at least ten times. The rearrangement links TRBV3-1 to TRBJ1-2; the D gene is possibly TRBD1 (6 bases). V lost 1 base, J lost 4 bases, and 16 bases lay in between. Germline V CDR1 and CDR2: LGHDT, YNNKEL (reference sequence). The CDR3 has 16 amino acids. This chain's CDR3 is CASSQGSTGLSYGYTF. Here the CDR3 DNA reads TGTGCCAGCAGCCAAGGATCTACAGGGTTAAGCTATGGCTACACCTTC. The full variable domain, completed using reference TRBV3-1 and TRBJ1-2, is DTAVSQTPKYLVTQMGNDKSIKCEQNLGHDTMYWYKQDSKKFLKIMFSYNNKELIINETVPNRFSPKSPDKAHLNLHINSLELGDSAVYFCASSQGSTGLSYGYTFGSGTRLTVV.

This clonotype has at least ten counts. The chain uses TRBV7-9 and TRBJ2-1; weak D call: TRBD1 (6 bases). Germline CDR1 reads SEHNR; CDR2 reads FQNEAQ (reference sequence). V dropped 4 bases and J dropped 6 bases, with 19 bases sitting between them. The CDR3 runs 16 residues. Written as DNA, the CDR3 is TGTGCCAGCAGCTCCACAGGGATAGGGTTCGGCAATGAGCAGTTCTTC. Encoded protein: CASSSTGIGFGNEQFF.

This clonotype was counted at least ten times. The chain uses TRBV29-1 and TRBJ2-1; the match to TRBD2 covers 10 bases. The V gene's germline CDR1 is SQVTM and CDR2 ANQGSEA. This CDR3 is built from 14 residues. With 5 bases clipped from V and 7 bases from J, the junction kept 8 bases outside the gene matches. CDR3 bases: TGCAGCGTTTTAGCTAGCGGGAGCCTTAATGAGCAGTTCTTC. It codes for CSVLASGSLNEQFF.

The chain carries TRBV5-1 and TRBJ2-1; 9 bases fit TRBD2. The CDR3 contains 18 residues. Germline V gives CDR1 SGHRS, CDR2 YFSETQ. V was clipped by 2 bases and J by 2 bases; unmatched bases: 11. CDR3 DNA sequence: TGCGCCAGCAGCTTTGGGCTAGCGGGACGTGGAGCCTACAATGAGCAGTTCTTC. This translates into CASSFGLAGRGAYNEQFF.

This clonotype has ten or more counts. The chain couples TRBV7-2 to TRBJ2-1; D may be TRBD2 (5 bases). The germline V gene has CDR1 SGHTA and CDR2 FQGNSA. This CDR3 is built from 13 residues. The V gene lost 6 bases and the J gene lost 3 bases, with 9 bases spanning the gap. This chain's CDR3 is CASRKGVYNEQFF. The CDR3 nucleotides are TGTGCCAGCAGAAAGGGAGTCTACAATGAGCAGTTCTTC.

V usage is TRBV20-1 and J usage is TRBJ1-2; 10 nucleotides match TRBD1. Germline V gene lookup returns CDR1 DFQATT and CDR2 SNEGSKA (reference sequence). The CDR3 runs to 12 residues. Trimming removed 6 bases from V and 8 bases from J; junction bases left unmatched: 6. The DNA for the CDR3 is TGCAGTGCGGAATGGACAGGGGGAGGCTACACCTTC. Its translation: CSAEWTGGGYTF.

This clonotype was detected only a few times. This chain links TRBV14 with TRBJ2-2; D perhaps matches TRBD2 (6 bases). V lost 3 bases to trimming and J lost 4 bases, with 12 bases between them. The CDR3 loop spans 15 amino acids. CDR1 SGHDN and CDR2 FVKESK come from the germline V gene. The CDR3 DNA follows: TGTGCCAGCAGCCATACTAGCTGGGTCACCGGGGAGCTGTTTTTT. This encodes CASSHTSWVTGELFF.

J is TRBJ2-3 and V is TRBV12-3 or TRBV12-4, with TRBD2 matching over 9 bases. The V gene end was trimmed by 1 base and the J gene end by 6 bases; junction bases not matched to a gene: 5. This CDR3 comprises 15 residues. CDR3 region: CASSLVAGVEDTQYF. The CDR3 DNA reads TGTGCCAGCAGTTTAGTAGCGGGGGTAGAGGATACGCAGTATTTT.

This clonotype was detected only a few times. The gene calls are TRBV19 and TRBJ1-5; the match to TRBD1 covers 11 bases. The CDR3 contains 16 residues. Trimming removed 7 bases from V and 6 bases from J; junction bases left unmatched: 11. Germline V gene data show CDR1 as LNHDA and CDR2 as SQIVND (reference sequence). The CDR3 reads CASTSDRGRAGQPQHF. CDR3 nucleotide sequence: TGTGCCAGTACATCGGACAGGGGGCGCGCGGGTCAGCCCCAGCATTTT.

This clonotype was detected many times. The genes are TRBV27 and TRBJ2-4, with D possibly being TRBD1 or TRBD2 (5 bases each). The CDR3 runs to 14 residues. V was shortened by 5 bases and J by 4 bases, with 12 bases between the two germline ends. CDR1 is MNHEY, CDR2 SMNVEV, per germline (reference sequence). The CDR3 reads CASSTRDGKNIQYF. The CDR3 region has the DNA TGTGCCAGCAGTACTCGGGACGGAAAAAACATTCAGTACTTC.

This clonotype has more than one count but fewer than ten. This chain uses TRBV3-1 with TRBJ2-3, with TRBD1 as a possible D gene (6 bases). Germline V gives CDR1 LGHDT, CDR2 YNNKEL (reference sequence). The CDR3 is made up of 13 amino acids. Trimming left V 0 bases short and J 6 bases short, with 7 bases between. The CDR3 here is CASSQDDRDTQYF. CDR3 DNA sequence: TGTGCCAGCAGCCAAGATGACAGGGATACGCAGTATTTT.

The chain is built from TRBV7-3 and TRBJ2-7, with 7 bases that match TRBD2. The CDR3 has 17 residues. With 0 bases clipped from V and 0 bases from J, the junction kept 8 bases outside the gene matches. Germline-derived CDR1 and CDR2 are SGHTA and FQGTGA. As DNA, the CDR3 is TGTGCCAGCAGCTTAACGTTTGGGGCGGGAGTCTCCTACGAGCAGTACTTC. Residues: CASSLTFGAGVSYEQYF.

A note on this clonotype: A clone one base away is much larger, so this may be a read error. This rearrangement joins TRBV28 to TRBJ1-1, with 7 positions matching TRBD1. V dropped 6 bases and J dropped 1; count of bases not matched to a gene: 5. The CDR3 sequence is 14 residues long. CDR1 is MDHEN, CDR2 SYDVKM, per germline. CDR3 coding DNA: TGTGCCAGCAGATGGGACAGCCAGAACACTGAAGCTTTCTTT. Translated: CASRWDSQNTEAFF.

This clonotype was counted a few times. The chain uses TRBV6-1 and TRBJ1-5; D possibly corresponds to TRBD1 (6 bases). Per the germline V gene, CDR1 is MNHNS and CDR2 is SASEGT. Trimming removed 5 bases at V and 0 bases at J, with 14 bases between. The CDR3 consists of 16 residues. CDR3 residues: CASSQIYRASNQPQHF. CDR3 nucleotides: TGTGCCAGCAGTCAAATATACAGGGCTAGCAATCAGCCCCAGCATTTT.

This clonotype came up many times. The rearrangement joins TRBV18 to TRBJ2-1; a possible D gene is TRBD2 (6 bases). Germline V gives CDR1 KGHSH, CDR2 LQKENI. V lost 5 bases and J lost 6, with 14 bases in between. The CDR3 is made up of 14 amino acids. The CDR3 DNA is TGTGCCAGCTCATTACCGGGACTTATCAATGAGCAGTTCTTC. Protein product: CASSLPGLINEQFF.

This clonotype was seen ten or more times. The V and J genes are TRBV12-3 or TRBV12-4 and TRBJ2-2, with TRBD2 as a possible D gene (5 bases). V shed 8 bases and J shed 0 bases, with 10 bases lying between them. The CDR3 spans 14 residues. CDR3 DNA: TGTGCCAGCGGGGAGCCCCCGAACACCGGGGAGCTGTTTTTT. This codes for CASGEPPNTGELFF.

On this clonotype itself: One end of the junction is discordant with germline, which a read error may explain. This chain joins TRBV6-2 or TRBV6-3 and TRBJ2-5; 10 nucleotides align to TRBD2. The CDR3 sequence is 14 residues long. Germline CDR1 MNHEY, CDR2 SVGEGT. CDR3 amino acids: CASSYSASGSSWYF. CDR3 DNA: TGTGCCAGCAGCTACTCGGCTAGCGGGAGTTCTTGGTACTTC.

V and J are TRBV18 and TRBJ2-7; D unclear. Trimming stripped 3 bases from V and 6 bases from J, with 9 bases between. The CDR3 sequence is 12 residues long. Germline CDR1 is KGHSH and CDR2 is LQKENI. This CDR3 reads CASSPSRSEQYF. In DNA, the CDR3 is TGTGCCAGCTCACCCTCGAGATCCGAGCAGTACTTC.

Comment on this clonotype: A much more abundant neighbour one base away suggests this may be a read error. This rearrangement joins TRBV7-8 to TRBJ1-1; D uncertain. Germline CDR1 SGHVS, CDR2 FQNEAQ. This CDR3 comprises 14 residues. CDR3 residues: CASSLGWENTEASF. The CDR3 nucleotides are TGTGCCAGCAGCTTGGGGTGGGAGAACACTGAAGCTTCCTTT.

V is TRBV4-3 and J is TRBJ1-2; D is perhaps TRBD1 (5 bases). Germline-derived CDR1 and CDR2 are LGHNA and YSLEER. Trimming left V 0 bases short and J 4 bases short, with 15 bases between. The CDR3 runs 16 residues. The CDR3, as DNA: TGCGCCAGCAGCCAAGAAGGGGAGTCATCATCCTATGGCTACACCTTC. This sequence encodes CASSQEGESSSYGYTF.

This clonotype appeared many times. The chain employs TRBV20-1 and TRBJ2-1; no firm D call. CDR1 DFQATT and CDR2 SNEGSKA come from the germline V gene (reference sequence). CDR3 length: 15 amino acids. V was trimmed by 5 bases and J by 2 bases, leaving 16 bases between them. For the CDR3, the DNA is TGCAGTGCTCCGCAGACGAGCCGCACCTACAATGAGCAGTTCTTC. Translating it yields CSAPQTSRTYNEQFF.

This clonotype was seen repeatedly, ten times or more. This chain uses TRBV28 with TRBJ2-7; D possibly matches TRBD1 or TRBD2 (5 bases each). In germline, CDR1 is MDHEN, CDR2 SYDVKM. This CDR3 spans 14 amino acids. V lost 2 bases, J lost 8 bases, and 16 bases lay in between. The CDR3 DNA follows: TGTGCCAGCAGTTTAGAGGGGACGGGCAGGAAGCAGTACTTC. This encodes CASSLEGTGRKQYF.

With regard to this clonotype: The junction departs from germline at one end; a sequencing error may be responsible. The chain joins TRBV5-1 to TRBJ2-7; 7 nucleotides match TRBD2. Germline loops: CDR1 SGHRS, CDR2 YFSETQ. The CDR3 consists of 14 residues. CDR3 sequence (DNA): TGTGCCAGCAGCTTCCCCAGCGGAGGGGAGGGGCAGTACTTC. Translated, it gives CASSFPSGGEGQYF. The whole variable domain, filled in from reference TRBV5-1 and TRBJ2-7, reads KAGVTQTPRYLIKTRGQQVTLSCSPISGHRSVSWYQQTPGQGLQFLFEYFSETQRNKGNFPGRFSGRQFSNSRSEMNVSTLELGDSALYLCASSFPSGGEGQYFGPGTRLTVT.

The chain couples TRBV19 to TRBJ2-6, with unresolved D. Deletions cut 8 bases from V and 3 bases from J, with 11 bases between. This CDR3 has 14 residues. The germline CDR1 and CDR2 sequences are LNHDA and SQIVND (reference sequence). CDR3 sequence: CASGRVYGANVLTF. The CDR3 DNA reads TGTGCCAGTGGTAGGGTTTATGGGGCCAACGTCCTGACTTTC. The whole variable domain, filled in from reference TRBV19 and TRBJ2-6, reads DGGITQSPKYLFRKEGQNVTLSCEQNLNHDAMYWYRQDPGQGLRLIYYSQIVNDFQKGDIAEGYSVSREKKESFPLTVTSAQKNPTAFYLCASGRVYGANVLTFGAGSRLTVL.